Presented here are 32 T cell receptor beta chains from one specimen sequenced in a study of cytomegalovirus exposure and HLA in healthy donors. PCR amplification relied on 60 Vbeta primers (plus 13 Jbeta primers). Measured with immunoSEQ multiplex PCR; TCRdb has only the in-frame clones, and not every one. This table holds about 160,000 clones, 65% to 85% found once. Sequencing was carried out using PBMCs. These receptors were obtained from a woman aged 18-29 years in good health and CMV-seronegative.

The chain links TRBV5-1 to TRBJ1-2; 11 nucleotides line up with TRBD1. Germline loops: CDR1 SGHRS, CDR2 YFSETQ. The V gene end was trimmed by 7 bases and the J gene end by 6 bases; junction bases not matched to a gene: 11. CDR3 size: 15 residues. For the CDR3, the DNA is TGCGCCAGCGGCGCGTCCGGGACAGGGGGTGATGGCTACACCTTC. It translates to CASGASGTGGDGYTF.

This CDR3 is CASSFSGGVREQYF. CDR3 in DNA: TGTGCCAGCAGTTTTAGCGGGGGGGTCCGGGAGCAGTACTTC. This chain connects TRBV27 to TRBJ2-5, with TRBD2 identical over 11 bases. Germline loops: CDR1 MNHEY, CDR2 SMNVEV (reference sequence). This CDR3 has 14 amino acids. J was trimmed by 11 bases and V by 3 bases; bases with no gene match: 8.

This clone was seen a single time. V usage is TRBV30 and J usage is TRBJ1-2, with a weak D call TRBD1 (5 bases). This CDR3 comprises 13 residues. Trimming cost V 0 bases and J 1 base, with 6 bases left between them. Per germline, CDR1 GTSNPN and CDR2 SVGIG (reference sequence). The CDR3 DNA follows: TGTGCCTGGAGTGTGGGACTTAACTATGGCTACACCTTC. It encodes CAWSVGLNYGYTF.

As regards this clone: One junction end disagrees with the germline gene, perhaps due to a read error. CDR3 residues: CASREGPNRGEVEGYTF. DNA of the CDR3: TGTGCCAGCAGAGAAGGCCCGAACAGGGGGGAGGTAGAAGGCTACACCTTC. The chain uses TRBV2 and TRBJ1-2; 8 nucleotides match TRBD1. From germline, CDR1 is SNHLY and CDR2 FYNNEI. The CDR3 contains 17 residues.

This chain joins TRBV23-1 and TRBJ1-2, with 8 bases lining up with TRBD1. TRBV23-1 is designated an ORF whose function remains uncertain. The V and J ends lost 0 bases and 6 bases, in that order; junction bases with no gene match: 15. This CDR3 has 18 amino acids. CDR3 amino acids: CASSQSQPGQDRPDGYTF. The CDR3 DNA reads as TGCGCCAGCAGTCAATCTCAACCGGGACAGGATAGACCCGATGGCTACACCTTC.

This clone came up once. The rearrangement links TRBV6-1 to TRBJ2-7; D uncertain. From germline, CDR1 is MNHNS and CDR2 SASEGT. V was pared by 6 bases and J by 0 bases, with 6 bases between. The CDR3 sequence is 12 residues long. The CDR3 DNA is TGTGCCAGCAGGCCGGTCTCCTACGAGCAGTACTTC. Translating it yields CASRPVSYEQYF.

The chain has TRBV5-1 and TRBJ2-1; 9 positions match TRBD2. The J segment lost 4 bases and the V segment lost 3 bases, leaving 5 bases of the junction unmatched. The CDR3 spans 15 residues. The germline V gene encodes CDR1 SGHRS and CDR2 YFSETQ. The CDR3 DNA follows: TGCGCCAGCAGCTCCTGGCGGGGGGGGTACAATGAGCAGTTCTTC. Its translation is CASSSWRGGYNEQFF.

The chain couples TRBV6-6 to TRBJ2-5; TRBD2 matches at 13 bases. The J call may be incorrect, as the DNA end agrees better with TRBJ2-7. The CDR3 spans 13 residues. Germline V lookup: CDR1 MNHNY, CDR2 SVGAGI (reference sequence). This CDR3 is CASRGLAGYEQYF. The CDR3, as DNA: TGTGCCAGCAGGGGACTAGCGGGGTACGAGCAGTACTTC.

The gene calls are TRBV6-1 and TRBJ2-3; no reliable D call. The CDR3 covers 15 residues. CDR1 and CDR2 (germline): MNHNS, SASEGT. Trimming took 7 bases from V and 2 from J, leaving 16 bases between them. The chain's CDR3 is CASNSHLTSTDTQYF. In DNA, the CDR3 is TGTGCCAGCAACAGTCACCTTACCTCCACAGATACGCAGTATTTT.

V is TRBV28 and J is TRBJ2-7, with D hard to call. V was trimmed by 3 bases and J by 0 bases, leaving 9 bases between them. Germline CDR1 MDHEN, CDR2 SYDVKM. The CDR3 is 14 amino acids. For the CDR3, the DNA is TGTGCCAGCAGTTTGTCGAGGAGCTCCTACGAGCAGTACTTC. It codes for CASSLSRSSYEQYF.

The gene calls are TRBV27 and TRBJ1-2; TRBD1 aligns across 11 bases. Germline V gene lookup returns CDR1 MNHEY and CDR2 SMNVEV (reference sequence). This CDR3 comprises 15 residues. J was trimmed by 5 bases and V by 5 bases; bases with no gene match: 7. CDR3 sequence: CASSLGQGARYGYTF. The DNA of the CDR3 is TGTGCCAGCAGTCTCGGACAGGGGGCTCGATATGGCTACACCTTC.

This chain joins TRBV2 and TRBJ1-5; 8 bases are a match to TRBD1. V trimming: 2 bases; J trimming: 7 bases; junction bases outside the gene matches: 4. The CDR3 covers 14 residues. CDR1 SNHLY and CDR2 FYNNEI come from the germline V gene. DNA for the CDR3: TGTGCCAGCAGTGAATCAGGGGGCTCACAGCCCCAGCATTTT. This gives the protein CASSESGGSQPQHF.

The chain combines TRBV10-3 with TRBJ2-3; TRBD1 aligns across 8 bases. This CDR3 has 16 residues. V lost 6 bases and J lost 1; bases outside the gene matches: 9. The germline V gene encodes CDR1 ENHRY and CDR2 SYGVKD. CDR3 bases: TGTGCCATCAGGGACCCCGGGACAGGCGGCACAGATACGCAGTATTTT. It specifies CAIRDPGTGGTDTQYF.

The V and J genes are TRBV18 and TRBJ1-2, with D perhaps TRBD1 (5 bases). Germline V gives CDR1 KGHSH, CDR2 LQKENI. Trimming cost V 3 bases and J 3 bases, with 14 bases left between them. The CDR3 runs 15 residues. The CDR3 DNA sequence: TGTGCCAGCTCACCCACCCGGGGGAGCGACTATGGCTACACCTTC. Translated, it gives CASSPTRGSDYGYTF.

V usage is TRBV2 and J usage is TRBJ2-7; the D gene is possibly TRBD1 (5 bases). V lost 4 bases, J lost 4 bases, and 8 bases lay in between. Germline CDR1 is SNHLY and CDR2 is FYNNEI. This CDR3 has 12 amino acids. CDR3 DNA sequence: TGTGCCAGCAGTGGACAGAGATACGAGCAGTACTTC. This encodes CASSGQRYEQYF.

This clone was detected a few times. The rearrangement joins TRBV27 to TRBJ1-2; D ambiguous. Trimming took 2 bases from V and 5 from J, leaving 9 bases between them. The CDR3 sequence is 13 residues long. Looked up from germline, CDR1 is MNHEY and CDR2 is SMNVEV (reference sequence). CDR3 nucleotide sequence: TGTGCCAGCAGTTTAAGTCGAGGGTATGGCTACACCTTC. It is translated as CASSLSRGYGYTF.

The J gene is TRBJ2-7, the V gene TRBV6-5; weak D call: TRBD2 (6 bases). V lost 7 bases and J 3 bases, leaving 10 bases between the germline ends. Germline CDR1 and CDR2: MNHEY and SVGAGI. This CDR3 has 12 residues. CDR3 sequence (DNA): TGTGCCAGCAAGGAGGGACTCTACGAGCAGTACTTC. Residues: CASKEGLYEQYF.

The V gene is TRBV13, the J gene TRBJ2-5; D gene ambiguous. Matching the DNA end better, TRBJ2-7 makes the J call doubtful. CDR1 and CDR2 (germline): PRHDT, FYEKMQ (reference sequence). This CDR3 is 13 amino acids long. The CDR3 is CASSLHSSYEQYF. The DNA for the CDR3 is TGTGCCAGCAGCTTGCACAGCTCCTACGAGCAGTACTTC.

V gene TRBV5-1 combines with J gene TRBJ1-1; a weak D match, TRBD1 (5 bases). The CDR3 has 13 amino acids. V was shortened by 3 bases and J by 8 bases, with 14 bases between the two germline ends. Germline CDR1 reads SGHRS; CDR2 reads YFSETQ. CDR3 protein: CASSSPGGLEAFF. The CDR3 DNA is TGCGCCAGCAGCTCACCCGGGGGTTTAGAAGCTTTCTTT. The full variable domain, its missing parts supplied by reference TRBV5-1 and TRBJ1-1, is KAGVTQTPRYLIKTRGQQVTLSCSPISGHRSVSWYQQTPGQGLQFLFEYFSETQRNKGNFPGRFSGRQFSNSRSEMNVSTLELGDSALYLCASSSPGGLEAFFGQGTRLTVV.

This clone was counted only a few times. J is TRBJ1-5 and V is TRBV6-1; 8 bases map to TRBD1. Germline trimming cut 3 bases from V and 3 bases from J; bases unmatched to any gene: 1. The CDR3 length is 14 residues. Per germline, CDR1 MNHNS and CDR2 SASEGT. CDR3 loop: CASSEDRDNQPQHF. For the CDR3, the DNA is TGTGCCAGCAGTGAGGACAGGGACAATCAGCCCCAGCATTTT.

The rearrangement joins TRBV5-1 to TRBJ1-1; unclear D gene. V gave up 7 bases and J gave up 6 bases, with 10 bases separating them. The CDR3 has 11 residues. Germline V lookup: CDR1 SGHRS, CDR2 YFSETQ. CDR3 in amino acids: CASRSRSEAFF. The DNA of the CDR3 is TGCGCCAGCCGTAGTCGCTCTGAAGCTTTCTTT.

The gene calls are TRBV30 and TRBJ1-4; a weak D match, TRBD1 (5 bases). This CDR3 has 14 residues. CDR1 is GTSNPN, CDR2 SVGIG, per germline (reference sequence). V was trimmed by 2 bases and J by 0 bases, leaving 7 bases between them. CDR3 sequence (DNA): TGTGCCTGGAGTAGACAGACAACTAATGAAAAACTGTTTTTT. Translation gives CAWSRQTTNEKLFF.

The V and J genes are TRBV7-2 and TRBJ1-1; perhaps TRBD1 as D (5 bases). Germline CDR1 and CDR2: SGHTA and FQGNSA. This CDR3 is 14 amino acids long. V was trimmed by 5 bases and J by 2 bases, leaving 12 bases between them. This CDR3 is CASSAHRLNTEAFF. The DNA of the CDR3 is TGTGCCAGCAGCGCCCACAGGTTAAACACTGAAGCTTTCTTT. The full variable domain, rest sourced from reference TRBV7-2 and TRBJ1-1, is GAGVSQSPSNKVTEKGKDVELRCDPISGHTALYWYRQSLGQGLEFLIYFQGNSAPDKSGLPSDRFSAERTGGSVSTLTIQRTQQEDSAVYLCASSAHRLNTEAFFGQGTRLTVV.

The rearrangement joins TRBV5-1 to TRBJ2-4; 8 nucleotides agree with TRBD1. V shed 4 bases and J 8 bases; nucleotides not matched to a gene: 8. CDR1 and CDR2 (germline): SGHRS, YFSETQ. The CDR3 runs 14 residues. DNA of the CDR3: TGCGCCAGCAGCCCCCGGACAGGGCAGGACATTCAGTACTTC. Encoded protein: CASSPRTGQDIQYF.

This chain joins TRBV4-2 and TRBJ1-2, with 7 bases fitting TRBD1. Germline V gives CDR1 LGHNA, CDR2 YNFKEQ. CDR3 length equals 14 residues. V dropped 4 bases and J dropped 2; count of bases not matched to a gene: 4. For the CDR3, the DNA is TGTGCCAGCAGCCTAGGACAGGAAAACTATGGCTACACCTTC. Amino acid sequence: CASSLGQENYGYTF.

Here the CDR3 reads CASTTGTNTEAFF. The CDR3, as DNA: TGTGCCAGCACAACAGGGACGAACACTGAAGCTTTCTTT. The rearrangement links TRBV9 to TRBJ1-1; tentative D call: TRBD1 (6 bases). Trimming took 6 bases from V and 1 from J, leaving 10 bases between them. Germline assignment: CDR1 SGDLS and CDR2 YYNGEE. The CDR3 length is 13 residues.

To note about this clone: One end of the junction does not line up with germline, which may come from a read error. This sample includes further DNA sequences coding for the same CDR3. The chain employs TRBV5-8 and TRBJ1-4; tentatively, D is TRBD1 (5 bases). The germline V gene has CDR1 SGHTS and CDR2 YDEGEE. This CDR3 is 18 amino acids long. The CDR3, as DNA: TGTGCCAGCAGCTTTGATGGCCAGGGTAGCTCGGTAGAGGAAAAACTGTTCTTT. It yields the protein CASSFDGQGSSVEEKLFF.

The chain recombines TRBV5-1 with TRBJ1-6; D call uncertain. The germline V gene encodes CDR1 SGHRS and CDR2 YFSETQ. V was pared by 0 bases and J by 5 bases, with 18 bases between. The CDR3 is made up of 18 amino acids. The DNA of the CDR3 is TGCGCCAGCAGCTTGGTTACCGGGATCGTCGTCGATAATTCACCCCTCCACTTT. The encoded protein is CASSLVTGIVVDNSPLHF.

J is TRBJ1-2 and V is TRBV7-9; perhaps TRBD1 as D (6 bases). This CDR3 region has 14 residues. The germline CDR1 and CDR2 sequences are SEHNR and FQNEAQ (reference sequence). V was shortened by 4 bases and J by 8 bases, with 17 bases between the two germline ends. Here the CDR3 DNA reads TGTGCCAGCAGCTCAGGGGCACGGCCTGGAGGCTACACCTTC. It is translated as CASSSGARPGGYTF.

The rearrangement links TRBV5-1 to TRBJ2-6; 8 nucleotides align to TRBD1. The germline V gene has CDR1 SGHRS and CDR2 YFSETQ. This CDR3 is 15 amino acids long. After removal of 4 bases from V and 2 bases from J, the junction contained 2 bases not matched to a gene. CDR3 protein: CASSLTGAGANVLTF. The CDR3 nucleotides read TGCGCCAGCAGCCTGACAGGGGCTGGGGCCAACGTCCTGACTTTC.

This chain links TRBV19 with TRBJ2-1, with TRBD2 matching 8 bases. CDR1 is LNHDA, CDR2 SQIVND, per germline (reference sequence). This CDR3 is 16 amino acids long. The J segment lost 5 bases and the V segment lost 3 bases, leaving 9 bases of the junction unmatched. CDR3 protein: CASSISGGAGDNEQFF. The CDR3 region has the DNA TGTGCCAGTAGTATTTCCGGGGGGGCAGGGGACAATGAGCAGTTCTTC.

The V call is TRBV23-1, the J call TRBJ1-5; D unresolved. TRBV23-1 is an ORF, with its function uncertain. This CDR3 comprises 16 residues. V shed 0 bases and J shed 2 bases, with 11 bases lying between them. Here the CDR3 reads CASSQSAHGRNQPQHF. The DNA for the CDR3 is TGCGCCAGCAGTCAATCGGCGCATGGGCGCAATCAGCCCCAGCATTTT.